The clone carrying this T cell receptor beta chain has only one observation. Its antigen remains unknown. This specimen comes from a study of T-cell memory formation after mild COVID-19. Overall study results and limits: Pre-infection memory showed some responding clones, and this suggested that cross-reactive memory joined. Among clones peaking at day 37 in the second wave, SARS-CoV-2 specificity remained unconfirmed. Among clones contracting day 15 to 85, CD4/CD8 was balanced, whereas later expanders leaned CD4+.

The CDR3 runs to 11 residues. V gave up 6 bases and J gave up 6 bases, with 12 bases separating them. Germline CDR1 and CDR2: DFQATT and SNEGSKA (reference sequence). Libraries for TCRalpha and TCRbeta carried sample barcodes and unique molecular identifiers via 5'RACE. TCRdb re-called the 5' RACE reads with MiXCR, one entry per CDR3 protein. The data contain roughly 100,000 distinct CDR3 sequences, about 18% of them singletons. Material: PBMCs or a T cell subset sorted from them (not recorded which). This chain links TRBV20-1 with TRBJ2-7; perhaps D is TRBD1 or TRBD2 (5 bases each). The receptor was derived from an adult woman who had mild COVID-19 (a few samples of this study predate the infection). Cell type and time point are not known. Here the CDR3 reads CSATQRGEQYF. Written as DNA, the CDR3 is TGCAGTGCGACCCAGAGGGGCGAGCAGTACTTC.